This entry features one T cell receptor beta chain sequence. Antigen unknown. Germline CDR1 is SGHTA and CDR2 is FQGNSA. This CDR3 spans 15 amino acids. The ends lost 5 bases at V and 0 bases at J; junction bases unmatched: 2. Use of 60 Vbeta and 13 Jbeta primers characterized the PCR. The data were produced by immunoSEQ multiplex PCR, yet TCRdb's version contains in-frame clones alone and is incomplete. The sample carries 90,000 to 120,000 clones, 79% recorded once. The source of the sample is a study of cytomegalovirus exposure and HLA in healthy donors. Whole-study findings and limits: Within an earlier analysis, most TCR beta V segments proved productive either about 87% or about 30% of the time.

The sequence came from a woman aged 40 to 50 in good health and CMV-seronegative. Source material: PBMCs. This chain links TRBV7-2 with TRBJ2-1; 9 bases are a match to TRBD2. The CDR3 loop reads CASSRGGGSYNEQFF. The CDR3 coding sequence is TGTGCCAGCAGCCGCGGGGGGGGCTCCTACAATGAGCAGTTCTTC. The full variable domain, with the rest looked up from reference TRBV7-2 and TRBJ2-1, is GAGVSQSPSNKVTEKGKDVELRCDPISGHTALYWYRQSLGQGLEFLIYFQGNSAPDKSGLPSDRFSAERTGGSVSTLTIQRTQQEDSAVYLCASSRGGGSYNEQFFGPGTRLTVL.